This T cell receptor (beta chain) was captured in a study of response to subunit inactivated influenza vaccine. Trimming left V 2 bases short and J 0 bases short, with 11 bases between. Per the germline V gene, CDR1 is MDHEN and CDR2 is SYDVKM. The CDR3 is 15 amino acids. One entry per CDR3 protein, called by TCRdb with MiXCR from the RT-PCR reads. The sample lists just over 300,000 distinct CDR3 sequences; 20% to 25% were seen once. Whole-study results and caveats: The authors suggested that few new T cells are recruited per seasonal influenza vaccination.

Turning to this clonotype: Its antigen is not known.

Here the sequenced sample was PBMCs from blood, taken less than 22 months after vaccination. This clonotype was obtained from a man aged 45 to 75 who received an inactivated influenza vaccine. The chain carries TRBV28 and TRBJ2-7; possible D gene TRBD1, 6 bases. The chain's CDR3 is CASSLRDRSSYEQYF. The DNA for the CDR3 is TGTGCCAGCAGTTTACGCGACAGGAGCTCCTACGAGCAGTACTTC.